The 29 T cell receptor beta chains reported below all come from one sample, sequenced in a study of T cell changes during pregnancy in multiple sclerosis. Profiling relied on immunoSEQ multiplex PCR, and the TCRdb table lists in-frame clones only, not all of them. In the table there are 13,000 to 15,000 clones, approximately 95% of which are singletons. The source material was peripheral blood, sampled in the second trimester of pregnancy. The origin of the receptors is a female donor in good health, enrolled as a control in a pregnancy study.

The DNA for the CDR3 is TGTGCCAGCAGCCGGGACAGGGATAATTCACCCCTCCACTTT. As protein: CASSRDRDNSPLHF. The chain couples TRBV5-4 to TRBJ1-6; the match to TRBD1 covers 9 bases. The V gene end was trimmed by 4 bases and the J gene end by 5 bases; junction bases not matched to a gene: 1. The CDR3 runs to 14 residues. Germline CDR1 and CDR2: SGHNT and YYREEE (reference sequence). Full variable domain (outside the CDR3, taken from reference TRBV5-4 and TRBJ1-6): ETGVTQSPTHLIKTRGQQVTLRCSSQSGHNTVSWYQQALGQGPQFIFQYYREEENGRGNFPPRFSGLQFPNYSSELNVNALELDDSALYLCASSRDRDNSPLHFGNGTRLTVT.

CDR3 in DNA: TGTGCCAGTACCTACCTCGTTACTGGAAACACCATATATTTT. This encodes CASTYLVTGNTIYF. This chain uses TRBV19 with TRBJ1-3; D is undetermined. V was shortened by 7 bases and J by 2 bases, with 12 bases between the two germline ends. Germline lookup yields CDR1 LNHDA and CDR2 SQIVND (reference sequence). CDR3 length: 14 residues.

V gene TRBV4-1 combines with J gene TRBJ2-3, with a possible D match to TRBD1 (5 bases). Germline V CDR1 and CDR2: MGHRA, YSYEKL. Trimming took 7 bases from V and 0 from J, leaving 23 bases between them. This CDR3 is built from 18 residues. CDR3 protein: CASNPYLRVQESTDTQYF. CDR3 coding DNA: TGCGCCAGCAACCCATATCTCCGTGTACAGGAAAGCACAGATACGCAGTATTTT.

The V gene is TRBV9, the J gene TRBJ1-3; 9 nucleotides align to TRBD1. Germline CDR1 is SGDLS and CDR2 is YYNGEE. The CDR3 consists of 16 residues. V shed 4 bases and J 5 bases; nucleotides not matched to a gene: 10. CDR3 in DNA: TGTGCCAGCAGCTACGATACAGGGGGCCGCAGAAACACCATATATTTT. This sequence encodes CASSYDTGGRRNTIYF.

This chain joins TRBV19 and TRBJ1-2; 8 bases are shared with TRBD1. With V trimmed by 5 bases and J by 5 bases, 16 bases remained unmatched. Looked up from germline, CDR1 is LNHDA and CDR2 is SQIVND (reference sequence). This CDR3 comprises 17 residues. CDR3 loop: CASSRRTGTGGGYGYTF. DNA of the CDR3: TGTGCCAGTAGTCGTCGGACAGGGACGGGGGGAGGGTATGGCTACACCTTC. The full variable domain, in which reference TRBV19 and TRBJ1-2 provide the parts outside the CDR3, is DGGITQSPKYLFRKEGQNVTLSCEQNLNHDAMYWYRQDPGQGLRLIYYSQIVNDFQKGDIAEGYSVSREKKESFPLTVTSAQKNPTAFYLCASSRRTGTGGGYGYTFGSGTRLTVV.

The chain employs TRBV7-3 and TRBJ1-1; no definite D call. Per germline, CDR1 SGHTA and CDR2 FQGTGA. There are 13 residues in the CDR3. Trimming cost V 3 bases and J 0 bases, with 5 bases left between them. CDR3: CASSFEVNTEAFF. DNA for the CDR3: TGTGCCAGCAGCTTTGAGGTGAACACTGAAGCTTTCTTT.

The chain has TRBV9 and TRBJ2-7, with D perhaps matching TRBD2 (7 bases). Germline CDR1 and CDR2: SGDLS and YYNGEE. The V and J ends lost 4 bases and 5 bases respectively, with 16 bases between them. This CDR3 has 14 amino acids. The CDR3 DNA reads TGTGCCAGCAGCCCTGGGGGGGGCAGCCACGAGCAGTACTTC. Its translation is CASSPGGGSHEQYF.

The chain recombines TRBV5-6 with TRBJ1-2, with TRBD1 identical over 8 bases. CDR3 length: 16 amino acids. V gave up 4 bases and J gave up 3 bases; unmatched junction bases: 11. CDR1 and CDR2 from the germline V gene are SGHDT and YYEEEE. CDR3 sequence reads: CASSRGQGGQYYGYTF. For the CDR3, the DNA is TGTGCCAGCAGCCGTGGACAGGGAGGACAATACTATGGCTACACCTTC.

The CDR3 bases are TGTGCCAGCAGCTTAGTCACAGGGGGGGAAGAAAAACTGTTTTTT. Its translation: CASSLVTGGEEKLFF. The V and J genes are TRBV7-9 and TRBJ1-4; 8 bases fit TRBD1. The V and J ends lost 1 base and 8 bases, in that order; junction bases with no gene match: 6. From germline, CDR1 is SEHNR and CDR2 FQNEAQ (reference sequence). The CDR3 covers 15 residues.

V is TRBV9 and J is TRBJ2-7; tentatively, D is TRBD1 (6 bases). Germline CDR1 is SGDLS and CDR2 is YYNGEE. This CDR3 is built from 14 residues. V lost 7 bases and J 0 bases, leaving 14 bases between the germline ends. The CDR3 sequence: CASGGTASSYEQYF. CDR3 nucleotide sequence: TGTGCCAGCGGGGGCACAGCCTCCTCCTACGAGCAGTACTTC.

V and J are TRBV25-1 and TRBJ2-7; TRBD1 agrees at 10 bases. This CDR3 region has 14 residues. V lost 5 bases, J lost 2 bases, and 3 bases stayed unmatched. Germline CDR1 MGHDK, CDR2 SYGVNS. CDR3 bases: TGTGCCAGCAGTTTGGGACAGGGGACCTACGAGCAGTACTTC. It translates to CASSLGQGTYEQYF.

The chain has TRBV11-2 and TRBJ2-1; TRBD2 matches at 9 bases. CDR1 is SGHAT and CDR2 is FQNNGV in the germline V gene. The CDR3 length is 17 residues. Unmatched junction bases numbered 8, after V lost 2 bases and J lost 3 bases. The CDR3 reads CASSLYSSGNIYNEQFF. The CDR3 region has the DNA TGTGCCAGCAGCTTATATTCTAGCGGGAACATCTACAATGAGCAGTTCTTC.

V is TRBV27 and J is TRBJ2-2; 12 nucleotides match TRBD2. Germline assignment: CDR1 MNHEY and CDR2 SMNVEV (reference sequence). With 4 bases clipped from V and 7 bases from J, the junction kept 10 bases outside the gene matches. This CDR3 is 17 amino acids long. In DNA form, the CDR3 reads TGTGCCAGCAGTTCAAAGACTAGCGGGAGCCTCCGCGGGGAGCTGTTTTTT. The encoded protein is CASSSKTSGSLRGELFF.

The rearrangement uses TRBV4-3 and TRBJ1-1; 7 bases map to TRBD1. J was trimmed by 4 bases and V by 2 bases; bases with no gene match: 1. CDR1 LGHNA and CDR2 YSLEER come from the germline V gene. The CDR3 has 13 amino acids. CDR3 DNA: TGCGCCAGCAGCCAACCAGGGGGCACTGAAGCTTTCTTT. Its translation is CASSQPGGTEAFF.

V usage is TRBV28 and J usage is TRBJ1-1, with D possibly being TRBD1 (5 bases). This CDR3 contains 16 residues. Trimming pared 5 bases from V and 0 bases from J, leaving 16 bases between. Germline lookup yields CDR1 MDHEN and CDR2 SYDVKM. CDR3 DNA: TGTGCCAGCAGTCCTCCTCTTGCGGGGCTGAACACTGAAGCTTTCTTT. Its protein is CASSPPLAGLNTEAFF.

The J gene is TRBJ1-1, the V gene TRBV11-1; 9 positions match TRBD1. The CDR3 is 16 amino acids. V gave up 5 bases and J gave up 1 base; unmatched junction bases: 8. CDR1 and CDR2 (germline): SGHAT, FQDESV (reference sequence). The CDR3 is CASSPRDRVKNTEAFF. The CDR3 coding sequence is TGTGCCAGCAGCCCCCGGGACAGGGTTAAGAACACTGAAGCTTTCTTT.

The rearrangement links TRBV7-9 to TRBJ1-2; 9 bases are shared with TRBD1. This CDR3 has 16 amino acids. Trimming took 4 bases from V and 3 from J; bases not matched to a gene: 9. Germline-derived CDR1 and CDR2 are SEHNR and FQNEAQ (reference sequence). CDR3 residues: CASSSWDRETDYGYTF. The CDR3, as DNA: TGTGCCAGCAGCTCCTGGGACAGGGAGACGGACTATGGCTACACCTTC. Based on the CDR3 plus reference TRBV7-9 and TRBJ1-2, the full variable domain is DTGVSQNPRHKITKRGQNVTFRCDPISEHNRLYWYRQTLGQGPEFLTYFQNEAQLEKSRLLSDRFSAERPKGSFSTLEIQRTEQGDSAMYLCASSSWDRETDYGYTFGSGTRLTVV.

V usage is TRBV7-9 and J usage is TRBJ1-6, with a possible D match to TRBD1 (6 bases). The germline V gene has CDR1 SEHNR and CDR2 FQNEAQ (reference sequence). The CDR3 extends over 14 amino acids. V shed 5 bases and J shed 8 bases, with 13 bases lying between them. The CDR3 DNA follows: TGTGCCAGCAGCACAGGGTTTCGTGATTCACCCCTCCACTTT. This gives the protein CASSTGFRDSPLHF.

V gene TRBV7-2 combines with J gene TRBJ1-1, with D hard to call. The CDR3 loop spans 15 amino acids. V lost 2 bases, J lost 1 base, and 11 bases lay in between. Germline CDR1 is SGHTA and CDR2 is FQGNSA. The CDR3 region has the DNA TGTGCCAGCAGCTTACTGGGCAGTGAGAACACTGAAGCTTTCTTT. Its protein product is CASSLLGSENTEAFF.

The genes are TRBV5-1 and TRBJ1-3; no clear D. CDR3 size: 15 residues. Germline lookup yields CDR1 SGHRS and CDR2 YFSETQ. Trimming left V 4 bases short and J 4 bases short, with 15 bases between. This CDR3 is CASSPEVGGGNTIYF. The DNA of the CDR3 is TGCGCCAGCAGCCCCGAGGTCGGAGGGGGAAACACCATATATTTT.

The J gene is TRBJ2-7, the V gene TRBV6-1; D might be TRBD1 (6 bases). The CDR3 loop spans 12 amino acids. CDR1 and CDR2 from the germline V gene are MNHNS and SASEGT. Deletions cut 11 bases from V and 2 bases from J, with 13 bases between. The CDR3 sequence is CACAQGAYEQYF. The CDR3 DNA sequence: TGTGCCTGTGCACAGGGAGCCTACGAGCAGTACTTC.

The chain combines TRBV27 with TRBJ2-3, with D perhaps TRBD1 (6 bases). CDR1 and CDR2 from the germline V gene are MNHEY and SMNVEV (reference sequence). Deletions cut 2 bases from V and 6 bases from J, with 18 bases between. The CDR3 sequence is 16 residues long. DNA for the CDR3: TGTGCCAGCAGTTTAGGTCGGGCAGGGGAGAGGGATACGCAGTATTTT. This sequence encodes CASSLGRAGERDTQYF.

The CDR3 DNA is TGTGCCAGCAGGGTTTCGGGCCCTTCAGAGACCCAGTACTTC. Residues: CASRVSGPSETQYF. The V call is TRBV19, the J call TRBJ2-5; D might be TRBD1 (5 bases). The CDR3 runs 14 residues. V was pared by 9 bases and J by 4 bases, with 18 bases between. Germline V gene data show CDR1 as LNHDA and CDR2 as SQIVND (reference sequence).

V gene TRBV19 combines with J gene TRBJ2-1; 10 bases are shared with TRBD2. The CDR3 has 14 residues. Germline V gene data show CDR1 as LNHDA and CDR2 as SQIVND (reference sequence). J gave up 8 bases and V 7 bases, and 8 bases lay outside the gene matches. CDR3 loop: CASKQREGRYEQFF. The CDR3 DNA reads TGTGCCAGTAAACAGCGGGAGGGCCGGTATGAGCAGTTCTTC.

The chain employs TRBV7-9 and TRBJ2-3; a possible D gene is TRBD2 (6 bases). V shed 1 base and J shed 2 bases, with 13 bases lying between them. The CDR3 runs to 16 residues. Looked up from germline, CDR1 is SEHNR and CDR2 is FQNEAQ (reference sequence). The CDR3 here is CASSLGAGYPTDTQYF. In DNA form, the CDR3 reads TGTGCCAGCAGCTTAGGGGCGGGGTACCCCACAGATACGCAGTATTTT.

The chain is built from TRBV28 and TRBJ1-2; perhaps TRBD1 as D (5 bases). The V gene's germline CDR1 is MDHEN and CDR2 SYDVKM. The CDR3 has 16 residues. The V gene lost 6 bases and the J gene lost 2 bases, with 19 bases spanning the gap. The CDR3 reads CASRLPPGNGNYGYTF. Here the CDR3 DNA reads TGTGCCAGCAGACTGCCCCCAGGGAACGGAAACTATGGCTACACCTTC.

The CDR3 DNA is TGTGCCAGCAGCCCTAGATTTGTAAACAGGCCCGTCTCCTACAATGAGCAGTTCTTC. This encodes CASSPRFVNRPVSYNEQFF. This chain uses TRBV7-2 with TRBJ2-1, with D possibly TRBD1 on 5 matching bases. The V end was cut by 5 bases, the J end by 0 bases, with 23 bases between. The CDR3 spans 19 residues. Looked up from germline, CDR1 is SGHTA and CDR2 is FQGNSA. The full variable domain, in which reference TRBV7-2 and TRBJ2-1 provide the parts outside the CDR3, is GAGVSQSPSNKVTEKGKDVELRCDPISGHTALYWYRQSLGQGLEFLIYFQGNSAPDKSGLPSDRFSAERTGGSVSTLTIQRTQQEDSAVYLCASSPRFVNRPVSYNEQFFGPGTRLTVL.

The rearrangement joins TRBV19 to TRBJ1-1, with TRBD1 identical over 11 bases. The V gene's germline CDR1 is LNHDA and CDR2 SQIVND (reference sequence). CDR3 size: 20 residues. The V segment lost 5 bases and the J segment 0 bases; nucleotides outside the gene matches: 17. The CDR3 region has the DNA TGTGCCAGTAGTGCGGACAGGGGGCGAAAAGTAAGTACCATGAACACTGAAGCTTTCTTT. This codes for CASSADRGRKVSTMNTEAFF.

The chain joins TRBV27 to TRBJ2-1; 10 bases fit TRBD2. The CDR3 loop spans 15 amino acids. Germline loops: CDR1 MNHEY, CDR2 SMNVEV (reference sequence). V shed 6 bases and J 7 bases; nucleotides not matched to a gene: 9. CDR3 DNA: TGTGCCAGCAGCTTACTAGCGGGAAGTACTAATGAGCAGTTCTTC. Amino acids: CASSLLAGSTNEQFF.